This T cell receptor beta chain is from a study of T cells in Graves' hyperthyroidism and ophthalmopathy. Study details: Initial diagnosis, before any treatment, was when peripheral blood was collected.

The source material, RNA transcripts, was used to amplify TCR beta CDR3 regions. During a first-round RT-PCR of the TCR CDR3, the HTBI primer set was used. TCRdb used MiXCR to reprocess the multiplex PCR reads, holding one entry per CDR3 protein. This sample has approximately 400,000 distinct CDR3 sequences, with approximately 13% found just once. V dropped 2 bases and J dropped 6 bases, with 12 bases sitting between them. The CDR3 is 14 amino acids. CDR1 is SNHLY and CDR2 is FYNNEI in the germline V gene. This clonotype was counted ten times or more. The chain carries TRBV2 and TRBJ2-3; no firm D call. Sequencing input: blood. The origin of this receptor is a man in his thirties or forties with Graves' hyperthyroidism that later progressed to Graves' ophthalmopathy. For the CDR3, the DNA is TGTGCCAGCAGTGAATCGGCGGCCTCGGATACGCAGTATTTT. This gives the protein CASSESAASDTQYF.